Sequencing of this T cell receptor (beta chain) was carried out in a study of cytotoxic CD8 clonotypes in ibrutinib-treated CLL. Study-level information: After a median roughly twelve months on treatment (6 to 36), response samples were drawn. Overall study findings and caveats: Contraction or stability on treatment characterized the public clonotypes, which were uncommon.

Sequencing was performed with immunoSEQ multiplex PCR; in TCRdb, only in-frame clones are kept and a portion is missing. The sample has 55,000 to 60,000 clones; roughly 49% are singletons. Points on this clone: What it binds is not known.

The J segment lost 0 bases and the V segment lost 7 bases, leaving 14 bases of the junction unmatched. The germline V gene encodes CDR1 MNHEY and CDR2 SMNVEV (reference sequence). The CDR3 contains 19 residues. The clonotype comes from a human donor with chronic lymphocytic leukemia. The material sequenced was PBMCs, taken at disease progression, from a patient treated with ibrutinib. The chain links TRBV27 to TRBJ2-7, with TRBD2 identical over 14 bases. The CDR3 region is CASMGLAGVGPTRSYEQYF. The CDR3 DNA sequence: TGTGCCAGCATGGGACTAGCGGGAGTCGGGCCTACTCGCTCCTACGAGCAGTACTTC.